These 23 T cell receptor beta chains share one sample of origin, sequenced in a study of CD8 T cells in ankylosing spondylitis. Overall study results and limits: A TCR beta motif of several highly homologous variants seemed to mark ankylosing spondylitis blood.

Using its own MiXCR run on the 5' RACE reads, TCRdb lists one record per CDR3 protein. The table has some 220,000 distinct CDR3 sequences, more than 5.5% seen once. The antigens for these receptors are not known. Sequenced material: blood, either unsorted or a sorted T cell fraction (not recorded which). The receptor set was obtained from a male donor with ankylosing spondylitis.

The chain is built from TRBV4-2 and TRBJ2-5, with D perhaps matching TRBD1 (6 bases). The germline V gene has CDR1 LGHNA and CDR2 YNFKEQ. V lost 2 bases and J lost 5, with 12 bases in between. The CDR3 spans 14 residues. The DNA for the CDR3 is TGTGCCAGCAGCCAAAAGGGGGTCCGGGAGACCCAGTACTTC. Translating gives CASSQKGVRETQYF.

The V gene is TRBV5-6, the J gene TRBJ1-2; the D is unclear. This CDR3 has 16 residues. V was trimmed by 0 bases and J by 2 bases, leaving 14 bases between them. Germline V gene lookup returns CDR1 SGHDT and CDR2 YYEEEE. The CDR3 spells CASSLAGNWVNYGYTF. CDR3 DNA: TGTGCCAGCAGCTTGGCGGGGAACTGGGTCAACTATGGCTACACCTTC.

In this sample, this clonotype turned up a few times. The V gene is TRBV15, the J gene TRBJ1-1, with 10 bases aligning to TRBD1. The CDR3 sequence is 14 residues long. Germline CDR1 and CDR2: LNHNV and YYDKDF (reference sequence). J was trimmed by 4 bases and V by 8 bases; bases with no gene match: 7. The chain's CDR3 is CATEHGTGVTEAFF. The DNA of the CDR3 is TGTGCCACCGAGCACGGGACAGGGGTCACTGAAGCTTTCTTT.

This clonotype was counted ten times or more. V is TRBV28 and J is TRBJ1-5; D is ambiguous. The V end lost 7 bases, the J end lost 2 bases, and 12 bases lay between the germline ends. The CDR3 totals 14 residues. From germline, CDR1 is MDHEN and CDR2 SYDVKM. CDR3 sequence reads: CASIPDSGNQPQHF. The CDR3 DNA reads as TGTGCCAGCATTCCGGACTCAGGCAATCAGCCCCAGCATTTT.

CDR3 loop: CASSLNTRSSYNEQFF. DNA for the CDR3: TGTGCCAGCAGCTTAAATACCCGGAGCTCCTACAATGAGCAGTTCTTC. The chain joins TRBV7-8 to TRBJ2-1, with unresolved D. The CDR3 contains 16 residues. Germline V gene data show CDR1 as SGHVS and CDR2 as FQNEAQ. V was clipped by 2 bases and J by 0 bases, with 11 bases between them.

At least ten counts were recorded for this clonotype. The chain carries TRBV5-1 and TRBJ1-2; unclear D gene. The germline V gene encodes CDR1 SGHRS and CDR2 YFSETQ. The CDR3 has 14 residues. Trimming took off 0 bases at V and 5 bases at J, with 11 bases between the two ends. The CDR3 protein is CASSLGVTAYGYTF. The CDR3 DNA reads as TGCGCCAGCAGCTTGGGCGTCACAGCTTATGGCTACACCTTC.

The J gene is TRBJ2-6, the V gene TRBV15; weak D call: TRBD2 (5 bases). Trimming cost V 6 bases and J 1 base, with 13 bases left between them. CDR1 and CDR2 (germline): LNHNV, YYDKDF (reference sequence). The CDR3 covers 16 residues. The CDR3 sequence: CATRPSTGSGANVLTF. Here the CDR3 DNA reads TGTGCCACCAGACCTTCGACGGGATCTGGGGCCAACGTCCTGACTTTC.

The chain recombines TRBV20-1 with TRBJ2-3; 13 bases agree with TRBD2. With V trimmed by 5 bases and J by 4 bases, 6 bases remained unmatched. This CDR3 is 15 amino acids long. The V gene's germline CDR1 is DFQATT and CDR2 SNEGSKA (reference sequence). CDR3 nucleotide sequence: TGCAGTGCTGATGGACTAGCGGGAGCTCCAGATACGCAGTATTTT. Translated, it gives CSADGLAGAPDTQYF.

At least ten counts were recorded for this clonotype. The chain has TRBV29-1 and TRBJ1-2, with D possibly being TRBD1 (5 bases). Trimming pared 5 bases from V and 6 bases from J, leaving 16 bases between. The CDR3 length is 13 residues. Germline CDR1 and CDR2: SQVTM and ANQGSEA. The DNA for the CDR3 is TGCAGCGTTCGTCGACAGTGGGGGGATGGCTACACCTTC. Translated: CSVRRQWGDGYTF.

The V gene is TRBV19, the J gene TRBJ1-1, with 8 bases that match TRBD1. With V trimmed by 4 bases and J by 5 bases, 3 bases remained unmatched. In germline, CDR1 is LNHDA, CDR2 SQIVND (reference sequence). The CDR3 has 13 amino acids. CDR3 in amino acids: CASSTRTGTEAFF. In DNA, the CDR3 is TGTGCCAGTAGTACCCGGACAGGGACTGAAGCTTTCTTT.

Regarding this clonotype: Since a much larger clone is just one base distant, this may be a read error. The chain joins TRBV4-3 to TRBJ1-4; D is unclear. The germline gives CDR1 LGHNA, CDR2 YSLEER. Trimming removed 1 base from V and 7 bases from J, with 13 bases in between. The CDR3 is made up of 15 amino acids. The CDR3 region has the DNA TGCGCCAGCAGCCAAGGATCTAGGATTGGTGAAAAACTGTTTTTT. Amino acid sequence: CASSQGSRIGEKLFF.

This clonotype was counted at least ten times. The J gene is TRBJ1-2, the V gene TRBV4-3; D unclear. Per the germline V gene, CDR1 is LGHNA and CDR2 is YSLEER. The CDR3 runs 15 residues. With 5 bases removed from V and 0 bases from J, the gap between germline ends came to 13 bases. The CDR3 protein is CASSSDWEANYGYTF. The CDR3 bases are TGCGCCAGCAGCTCGGACTGGGAGGCTAACTATGGCTACACCTTC.

This clonotype was detected many times. The V and J genes are TRBV27 and TRBJ2-1; D is tentatively TRBD1 or TRBD2 (5 bases each). This CDR3 spans 14 amino acids. Looked up from germline, CDR1 is MNHEY and CDR2 is SMNVEV (reference sequence). Trimming removed 5 bases at V and 12 bases at J, with 20 bases between. The DNA of the CDR3 is TGTGCCAGCAGTGCCGGGACCCCCCTTTCGGGGCAGTTCTTC. Its translation is CASSAGTPLSGQFF.

The J gene is TRBJ2-1, the V gene TRBV5-6; 11 bases are a match to TRBD2. The V gene's germline CDR1 is SGHDT and CDR2 YYEEEE. This CDR3 region has 15 residues. Trimming took 4 bases from V and 5 from J; bases not matched to a gene: 5. This CDR3 reads CASSLTGLADNEQFF. The CDR3, as DNA: TGTGCCAGCAGCCTCACGGGACTAGCGGACAATGAGCAGTTCTTC.

This clonotype was seen repeatedly, ten times or more. This chain links TRBV7-9 with TRBJ1-1; 8 bases are a match to TRBD1. V trimming: 7 bases; J trimming: 10 bases; junction bases outside the gene matches: 11. This CDR3 has 13 amino acids. CDR1 is SEHNR, CDR2 FQNEAQ, per germline (reference sequence). The CDR3 nucleotides are TGTGCCAGCACCCCGGACAGGGCCCCCGGAGCTTTCTTT. Its protein is CASTPDRAPGAFF.

This clonotype came up many times. V and J are TRBV4-3 and TRBJ1-6, with D hard to call. V lost 1 base and J lost 9, with 13 bases in between. CDR3 length: 15 amino acids. Germline CDR1 LGHNA, CDR2 YSLEER. The CDR3 region is CASSQGYGDASPLHF. CDR3 in DNA: TGCGCCAGCAGCCAAGGTTACGGGGATGCTTCACCCCTCCACTTT.

The J gene is TRBJ2-7, the V gene TRBV7-6; D possibly uses TRBD1 or TRBD2 (5 bases each). The V gene's germline CDR1 is SGHVS and CDR2 FNYEAQ. V shed 1 base and J shed 6 bases, with 16 bases lying between them. The CDR3 sequence is 15 residues long. The CDR3 spells CASSLVRTLGAEQYF. The CDR3 DNA follows: TGTGCCAGCAGCTTAGTGAGGACACTCGGGGCCGAGCAGTACTTC.

This clonotype was picked up many times. The chain combines TRBV9 with TRBJ2-5; unclear D gene. The germline V and J ends were trimmed by 0 bases and 6 bases, with 15 bases remaining between them. This CDR3 contains 15 residues. The germline V gene encodes CDR1 SGDLS and CDR2 YYNGEE. CDR3 bases: TGTGCCAGCAGCGTAGCCGAGGTCTGGGGAAAGACCCAGTACTTC. Translation: CASSVAEVWGKTQYF.

This clonotype was recorded many times. One end of the junction is discordant with germline, which a read error may explain. The CDR3 nucleotides are TGTGCGAGCAGTAAGAGGACAGACTCACCCAATGAGCAGTTCTTC. Amino acid sequence: CASSKRTDSPNEQFF. The chain carries TRBV6-1 and TRBJ2-1, with a tentative D call TRBD1 (6 bases). The germline V gene encodes CDR1 MNHNS and CDR2 SASEGT. This CDR3 region has 15 residues.

In its sample, this clonotype was seen many times. This chain joins TRBV27 and TRBJ2-1, with 9 bases aligning to TRBD1. The CDR3 is made up of 14 amino acids. Per the germline V gene, CDR1 is MNHEY and CDR2 is SMNVEV (reference sequence). V gave up 5 bases and J gave up 6 bases; unmatched junction bases: 5. This CDR3 is CASSAGTGINEQFF. CDR3 DNA sequence: TGTGCCAGCAGTGCGGGGACAGGGATCAATGAGCAGTTCTTC.

The table lists this clonotype with many counts. The chain employs TRBV4-3 and TRBJ1-1; D is undetermined. This CDR3 comprises 15 residues. Germline values: CDR1 LGHNA, CDR2 YSLEER. V dropped 0 bases and J dropped 5 bases, with 13 bases sitting between them. The CDR3 region has the DNA TGCGCCAGCAGCCAAGATTACGGGGATGGGACTGAAGCTTTCTTT. Amino acids: CASSQDYGDGTEAFF.

This clonotype was seen repeatedly, ten times or more. The chain uses TRBV20-1 and TRBJ2-7; 8 nucleotides align to TRBD1. CDR3 length: 15 residues. J gave up 0 bases and V 5 bases, and 9 bases lay outside the gene matches. Germline V gives CDR1 DFQATT, CDR2 SNEGSKA (reference sequence). In nucleotides, the CDR3 is TGCAGTGCTGCCCTACAGGGGGTAACCTCCTACGAGCAGTACTTC. It translates to CSAALQGVTSYEQYF.

Written as DNA, the CDR3 is TGTGCCAGCAGTGAATTGGGGACGGCCTCCTACGAGCAGTACTTC. Its protein product is CASSELGTASYEQYF. J is TRBJ2-7 and V is TRBV6-1; TRBD1 or TRBD2 may be the D gene (5 bases each). Deletions cut 2 bases from V and 0 bases from J, with 11 bases between. Per the germline V gene, CDR1 is MNHNS and CDR2 is SASEGT. The CDR3 is 15 residues long.